What follows are 14 T cell receptor beta chains derived from one specimen sequenced in a study of vaccination and CD4 T cells after COVID-19. The Oncomine TCR Beta short-read assay sequenced DNA from cultured CD4+ T cells. TCRdb reanalysed the PCR reads using MiXCR and keeps one entry per CDR3 protein. The sample includes around 15,000 distinct CDR3 sequences, under 80% of them seen just once. Treatment defined: roughly 10-day PBMC culture with coronavirus spike peptide pools or control peptides (ViraFEST assay). No antigens are known for them. The sequenced sample consisted of CD4+ T cells from blood, cultured in vitro. All receptors derive from a human donor who had recovered from COVID-19.

This chain uses TRBV19 with TRBJ1-2; the D gene is possibly TRBD1 (6 bases). Trimming took off 6 bases at V and 4 bases at J, with 18 bases between the two ends. CDR1 is LNHDA, CDR2 SQIVND, per germline (reference sequence). This CDR3 is built from 15 residues. The DNA of the CDR3 is TGTGCCAGTAGCCCCCGGGACATAACCTTCTATGGCTACACCTTC. It is translated as CASSPRDITFYGYTF.

The chain links TRBV20-1 to TRBJ2-3; 10 nucleotides line up with TRBD2. This CDR3 spans 14 amino acids. V was pared by 3 bases and J by 1 base, with 1 base of the junction left unmatched. Germline CDR1 reads DFQATT; CDR2 reads SNEGSKA (reference sequence). DNA for the CDR3: TGCAGTGCTAGCCTAGCGGGAGGCACAGATACGCAGTATTTT. It yields the protein CSASLAGGTDTQYF.

The chain couples TRBV19 to TRBJ1-1, with a tentative D call TRBD1 (6 bases). Trimming removed 8 bases from V and 0 bases from J, with 13 bases in between. The CDR3 runs 14 residues. Germline-derived CDR1 and CDR2 are LNHDA and SQIVND (reference sequence). CDR3 protein: CASARGDMNTEAFF. In nucleotides, the CDR3 is TGTGCCAGTGCTAGGGGGGACATGAACACTGAAGCTTTCTTT.

The CDR3 nucleotides are TGCAGTGCTCCGGGAGGCATCACAGATACGCAGTATTTT. It is translated as CSAPGGITDTQYF. The V and J genes are TRBV20-1 and TRBJ2-3, with 7 bases aligning to TRBD2. This CDR3 has 13 residues. From germline, CDR1 is DFQATT and CDR2 SNEGSKA (reference sequence). Unmatched junction bases numbered 4, after V lost 5 bases and J lost 2 bases.

The V and J genes are TRBV7-9 and TRBJ1-2; 8 bases are shared with TRBD1. The CDR3 loop spans 15 amino acids. From germline, CDR1 is SEHNR and CDR2 FQNEAQ (reference sequence). Trimming at V came to 1 base and at J to 0 bases, leaving 1 base not matched to a gene. CDR3 nucleotide sequence: TGTGCCAGCAGCTTAGGGACAGGGTCTAACTATGGCTACACCTTC. Encoded protein: CASSLGTGSNYGYTF. The full variable domain, in which reference TRBV7-9 and TRBJ1-2 provide the parts outside the CDR3, is DTGVSQNPRHKITKRGQNVTFRCDPISEHNRLYWYRQTLGQGPEFLTYFQNEAQLEKSRLLSDRFSAERPKGSFSTLEIQRTEQGDSAMYLCASSLGTGSNYGYTFGSGTRLTVV.

The V gene is TRBV6-4, the J gene TRBJ1-1, with 7 bases fitting TRBD1. From germline, CDR1 is MRHNA and CDR2 SNTAGT. V trimming: 6 bases; J trimming: 10 bases; junction bases outside the gene matches: 14. This CDR3 has 14 amino acids. CDR3 DNA sequence: TGTGCCAGCAGGCTCTCGACAGGGTCGTTCTTAGCTTTCTTT. It codes for CASRLSTGSFLAFF.

The chain has TRBV6-2 or TRBV6-3 and TRBJ2-5; 7 nucleotides align to TRBD1. The CDR3 contains 15 residues. Germline V gives CDR1 MNHEY, CDR2 SVGEGT. The trim removed 4 bases at V and 2 bases at J, leaving 7 bases unmatched. CDR3 in DNA: TGTGCCAGCAGTTCCAGACAGGGCCTTCAAGAGACCCAGTACTTC. Translating it yields CASSSRQGLQETQYF.

V gene TRBV7-2 combines with J gene TRBJ1-1; unclear D gene. This CDR3 is built from 14 residues. The germline CDR1 and CDR2 sequences are SGHTA and FQGNSA. V lost 5 bases and J 4 bases, leaving 14 bases between the germline ends. The CDR3 nucleotides read TGTGCCAGCAGCAACTGGGTCGCGGGCACTGAAGCTTTCTTT. As protein: CASSNWVAGTEAFF.

In this sample, this clonotype turned up a few times. The CDR3 is CASSSYRGGYTF. The CDR3 DNA reads as TGTGCCAGCAGCTCCTACAGGGGCGGCTACACCTTC. This rearrangement joins TRBV7-6 to TRBJ1-2; 7 bases align to TRBD1. The ends lost 4 bases at V and 8 bases at J; junction bases unmatched: 4. The germline CDR1 and CDR2 sequences are SGHVS and FNYEAQ. The length of the CDR3 is 12 residues.

This clonotype was seen a few times. The gene calls are TRBV12-3 or TRBV12-4 and TRBJ1-5, with D hard to call. Trimming pared 5 bases from V and 2 bases from J, leaving 10 bases between. CDR3 length: 14 residues. CDR3 in DNA: TGTGCCAGCAGTCCCCGGATGGGCAATCAGCCCCAGCATTTT. This translates into CASSPRMGNQPQHF.

V is TRBV6-4 and J is TRBJ1-2; 12 nucleotides align to TRBD1. The CDR3 length is 17 residues. V trimming: 8 bases; J trimming: 8 bases; junction bases outside the gene matches: 18. Germline values: CDR1 MRHNA, CDR2 SNTAGT. Written as DNA, the CDR3 is TGTGCCAGCTCCAGGGAAACCGGGACAGGGGGCCCTCGGGGCTACACCTTC. This gives the protein CASSRETGTGGPRGYTF.

This clonotype was detected once. This sequence joins TRBV19 and TRBJ2-7, with 9 bases lining up with TRBD1. V shed 4 bases, J shed 4 bases, and the junction held 11 bases outside the gene matches. This CDR3 spans 16 amino acids. Germline V gene sequence: CDR1 LNHDA, CDR2 SQIVND (reference sequence). CDR3 protein: CASSTGPSTGGYEQYF. The CDR3 bases are TGTGCCAGTAGTACAGGCCCCTCGACAGGGGGTTACGAGCAGTACTTC.

CDR3: CASSYHNEGVAFF. The CDR3 DNA sequence: TGTGCCAGCAGTTACCATAACGAGGGGGTAGCTTTCTTT. The chain uses TRBV27 and TRBJ1-1, with a weak D call TRBD1 (6 bases). CDR1 MNHEY and CDR2 SMNVEV come from the germline V gene (reference sequence). Trimming stripped 4 bases from V and 10 bases from J, with 16 bases between. The CDR3 spans 13 residues.

This clonotype appeared a few times. The gene calls are TRBV10-3 and TRBJ1-1; 8 bases are shared with TRBD1. The CDR3 is made up of 13 amino acids. Germline CDR1 and CDR2: ENHRY and SYGVKD. The J segment lost 4 bases and the V segment lost 5 bases, leaving 3 bases of the junction unmatched. The CDR3 sequence: CAISFDRGTEAFF. The CDR3 DNA reads TGTGCCATCAGTTTCGACAGGGGCACTGAAGCTTTCTTT.